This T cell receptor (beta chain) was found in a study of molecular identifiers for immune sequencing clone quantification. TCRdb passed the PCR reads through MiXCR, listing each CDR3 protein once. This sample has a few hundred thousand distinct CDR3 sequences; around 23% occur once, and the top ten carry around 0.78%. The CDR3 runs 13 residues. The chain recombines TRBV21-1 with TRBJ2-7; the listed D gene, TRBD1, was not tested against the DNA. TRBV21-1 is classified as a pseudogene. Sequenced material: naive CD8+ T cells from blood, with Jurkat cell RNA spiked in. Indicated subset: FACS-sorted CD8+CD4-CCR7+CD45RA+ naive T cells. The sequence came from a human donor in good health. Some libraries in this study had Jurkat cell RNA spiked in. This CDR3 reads CASRTGDHYEQYF. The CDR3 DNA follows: TGTGCCAGCAGGACAGGGGACCACTACGAGCAGTACTTC.